This TCR beta chain was obtained from a study of CD8+ T cells in alopecia areata (dated by TCRdb to between 2017 and 2018). With regard to the full study: The treated patients took part in an open-label pilot trial in which moderate-to-severe alopecia areata was treated with oral tofacitinib at 5 to 10 mg twice daily. Scalp clonality was compared across normal scalp (n=4), patchy alopecia areata scalp (n=8), and alopecia totalis/universalis scalp (n=8). RNA came from the PAXgene miRNA kit for fixed scalp, the miRNeasy kit for PBMCs, and the RNeasy kit for mouse skin. The study used high-throughput TCRbeta sequencing to examine T cell clonal expansion in alopecia areata, in both the C3H/HeJ mouse model and human patients. Tofacitinib-treated patients had biopsies at baseline and at 4 and 24 weeks of treatment, with a later scalp biopsy in several patients. Human TCRbeta sequencing covered scalp tissue and sorted CD4+ and CD8+ peripheral blood T cells from patchy and totalis/universalis alopecia areata patients and healthy controls. Tofacitinib was administered for 6 to 18 months, and 6 months of follow-up off drug were then conducted to assess delayed response and recurrence. immunoSEQ multiplex PCR using 35 Vbeta forward primers and 13 Jbeta reverse primers was used to amplify TCRbeta CDR3 regions. In treated patients, disease severity was measured using the SALT score, which gives the percentage of scalp surface area affected. What the work shows at the level of the full study, not this receptor alone: Unlike mouse skin, where gammadelta T cells dominate, normal human skin contains resident alphabeta T cells that get sequenced too, which complicates analysis of the scalp TCR repertoire. With tofacitinib, both scalp clonality and the number of expanded CD8+ clones among the top 100 scalp clones went down significantly. Higher clonality and more expanded CD8+ clones were observed in lesional scalp than in normal scalp, particularly in alopecia totalis/universalis, a finding suggestive of antigenic drive. Because the treated cohort was small and had only one nonresponder, larger studies are needed to examine links between baseline CD8+ expansion and response. Shared TCR sequences between patients were less evident than in mice, which may be partly attributable to HLA diversity in the patient population. During tofacitinib treatment, many expanded lesional clones stuck around in both scalp and blood, and this persistence may partly explain why relapse happens after treatment is stopped.

The library was obtained by the immunoSEQ multiplex PCR assay. RNA was extracted from all samples and reverse transcribed into cDNA, which served as template for TCR sequencing. SuperScript III was used for first-strand cDNA synthesis, primed with a 2:1 mix of oligo-dT and random hexamers. A synthetic immune receptor repertoire was used to assess amplification bias, and residual bias was removed computationally. On the authors' methods: After raw reads were preprocessed to remove errors, the CDR3 was defined following IMGT conventions as running from the conserved cysteine to phenylalanine. Clonality was computed by normalizing Shannon entropy by log2 of the number of productive unique TCRs and subtracting the result from 1. Scalp TCRbeta sequences were cross-referenced with sorted blood CD4 and CD8 repertoires so that the CD4 or CD8 identity of scalp clones could be inferred. TCRdb took this table from immuneACCESS and kept in-frame rearrangements with V and J called. Such tables lack part of the clones; where checked against another copy, unresolved V genes explain under half of the gap, and the rest is unexplained. V and J calls and clone size are those listed in that table; D and trimming were worked out from the DNA. This sample is represented by more than 150,000 clones; about 60% of them were singletons. The ten largest clones add up to approximately 3.4% of the sample.

Spanning cysteine to phenylalanine, the CDR3 consists of 13 amino acids. Just the 39-base CDR3 DNA is kept, in frame starting at base 1. The germline V gene provides CDR1 SQVTM and CDR2 ANQGSEA. Trimming takes 3 bases from V and 2 bases from J, and the germline ends sit 9 bases apart. With respect to this clone: Its antigen is unknown. No qualities accompany the bases; no much larger clone lies one base away.

The sample's time point label, in plain terms: about 4 weeks on oral tofacitinib. The treatment or condition label corresponds to: oral pan-JAK inhibitor, 5-10 mg twice daily. Lesional scalp punch biopsies and peripheral blood were obtained from alopecia areata patients. After PBMCs were isolated by density centrifugation and stained for CD3, CD4 and CD8, a FACSAria was used to sort CD4+ and CD8+ T cells. The chain is made from TRBV29-1 and TRBJ2-3, with TRBD2 perhaps the D gene, on 6 matching bases. The source is a human donor with alopecia areata. Sequenced material: CD4+ T cells sorted from blood, taken at week 4, from a patient treated with tofacitinib. In nucleotides, the sequence is TGCAGCGTTGATGGGCGGGACACAGATACGCAGTATTTT. Its protein is CSVDGRDTDTQYF.